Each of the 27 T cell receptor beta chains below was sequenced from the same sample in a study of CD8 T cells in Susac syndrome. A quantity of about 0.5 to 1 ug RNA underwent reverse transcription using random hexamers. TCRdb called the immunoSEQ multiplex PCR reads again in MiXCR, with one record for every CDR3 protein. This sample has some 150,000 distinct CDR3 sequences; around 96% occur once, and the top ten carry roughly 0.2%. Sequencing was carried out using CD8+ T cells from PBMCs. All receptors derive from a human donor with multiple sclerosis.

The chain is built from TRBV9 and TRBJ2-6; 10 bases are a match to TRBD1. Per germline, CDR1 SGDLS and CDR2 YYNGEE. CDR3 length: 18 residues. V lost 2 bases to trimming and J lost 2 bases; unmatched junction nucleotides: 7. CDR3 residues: CASSVRDRGGTGANVLTF. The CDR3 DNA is TGTGCCAGCAGCGTGCGGGACAGGGGAGGGACTGGGGCCAACGTCCTGACTTTC.

The CDR3 region has the DNA TGCAGCGCGCCTCTGGACAGAACTATTAGTAGCTATGGCTACACCTTC. Encoded protein: CSAPLDRTISSYGYTF. The rearrangement joins TRBV29-1 to TRBJ1-2; TRBD1 might be the D (6 bases). The germline CDR1 and CDR2 sequences are SQVTM and ANQGSEA. Trimming removed 7 bases at V and 4 bases at J, with 25 bases between. The CDR3 contains 16 residues.

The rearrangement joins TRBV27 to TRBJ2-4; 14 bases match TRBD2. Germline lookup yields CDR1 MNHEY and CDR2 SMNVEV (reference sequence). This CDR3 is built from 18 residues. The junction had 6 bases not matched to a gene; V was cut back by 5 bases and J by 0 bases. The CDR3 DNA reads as TGTGCCAGCAGTCTAGGACTAGCGGGGGGCCTAGCCAAAAACATTCAGTACTTC. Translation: CASSLGLAGGLAKNIQYF.

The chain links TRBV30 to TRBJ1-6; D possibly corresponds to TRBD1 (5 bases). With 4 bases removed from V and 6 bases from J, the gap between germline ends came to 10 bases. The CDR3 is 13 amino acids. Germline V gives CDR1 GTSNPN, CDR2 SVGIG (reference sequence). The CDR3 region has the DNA TGTGCCTGGAAGGGGCAGGCTAATTCACCCCTCCACTTT. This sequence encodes CAWKGQANSPLHF.

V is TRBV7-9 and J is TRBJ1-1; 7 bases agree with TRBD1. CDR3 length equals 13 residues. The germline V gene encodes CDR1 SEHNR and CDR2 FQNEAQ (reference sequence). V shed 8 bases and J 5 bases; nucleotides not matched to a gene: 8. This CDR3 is CASGYQGGTEAFF. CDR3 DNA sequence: TGTGCCAGCGGCTATCAGGGGGGGACTGAAGCTTTCTTT. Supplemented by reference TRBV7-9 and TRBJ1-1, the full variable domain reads DTGVSQNPRHKITKRGQNVTFRCDPISEHNRLYWYRQTLGQGPEFLTYFQNEAQLEKSRLLSDRFSAERPKGSFSTLEIQRTEQGDSAMYLCASGYQGGTEAFFGQGTRLTVV.

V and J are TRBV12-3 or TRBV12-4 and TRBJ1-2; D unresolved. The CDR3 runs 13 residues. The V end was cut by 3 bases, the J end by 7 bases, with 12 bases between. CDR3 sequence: CASSFAGGTGYTF. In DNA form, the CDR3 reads TGTGCCAGCAGTTTCGCGGGAGGTACTGGCTACACCTTC.

The CDR3 sequence is CASSQGAEDGYTF. The CDR3 nucleotides read TGTGCCAGCAGCCAAGGAGCGGAAGATGGCTACACCTTC. The rearrangement links TRBV4-2 to TRBJ1-2; no reliable D call. V was clipped by 1 base and J by 6 bases, with 9 bases between them. The CDR3 is made up of 13 amino acids. Germline assignment: CDR1 LGHNA and CDR2 YNFKEQ.

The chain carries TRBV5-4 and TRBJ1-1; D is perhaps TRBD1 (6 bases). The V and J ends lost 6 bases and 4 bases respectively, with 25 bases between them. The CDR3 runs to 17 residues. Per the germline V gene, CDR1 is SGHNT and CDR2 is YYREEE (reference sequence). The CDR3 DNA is TGTGCCAGCACAGACTCTTATGGGGGCCTTCAGGGCACTGAAGCTTTCTTT. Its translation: CASTDSYGGLQGTEAFF.

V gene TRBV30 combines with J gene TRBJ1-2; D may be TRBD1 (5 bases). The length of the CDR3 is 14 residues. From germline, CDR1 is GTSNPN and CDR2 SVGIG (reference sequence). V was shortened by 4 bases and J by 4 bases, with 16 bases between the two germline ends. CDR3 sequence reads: CAWIPTGPAYGYTF. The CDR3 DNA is TGTGCCTGGATCCCCACGGGGCCAGCCTATGGCTACACCTTC.

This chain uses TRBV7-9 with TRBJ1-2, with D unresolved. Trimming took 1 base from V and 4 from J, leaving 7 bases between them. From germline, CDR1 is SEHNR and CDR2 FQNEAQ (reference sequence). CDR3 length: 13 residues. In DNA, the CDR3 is TGTGCCAGCAGCTTAGATCTCCTCTATGGCTACACCTTC. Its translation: CASSLDLLYGYTF.

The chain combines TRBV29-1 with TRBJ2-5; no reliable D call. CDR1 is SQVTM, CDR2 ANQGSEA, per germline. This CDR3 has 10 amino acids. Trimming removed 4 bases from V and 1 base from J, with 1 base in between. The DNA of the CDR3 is TGCAGCGTTGGCCAAGAGACCCAGTACTTC. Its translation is CSVGQETQYF.

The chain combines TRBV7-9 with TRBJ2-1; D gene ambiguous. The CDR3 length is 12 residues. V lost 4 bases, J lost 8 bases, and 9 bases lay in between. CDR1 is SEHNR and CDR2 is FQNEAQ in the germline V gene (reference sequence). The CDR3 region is CASSSKADEQFF. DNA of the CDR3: TGTGCCAGCAGCTCGAAAGCCGATGAGCAGTTCTTC.

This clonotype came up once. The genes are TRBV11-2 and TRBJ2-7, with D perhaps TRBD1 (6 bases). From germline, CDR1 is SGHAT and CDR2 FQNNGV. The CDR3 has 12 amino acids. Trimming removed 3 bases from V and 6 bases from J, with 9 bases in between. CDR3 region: CASSFQGLEQYF. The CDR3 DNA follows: TGTGCCAGCAGCTTCCAGGGGCTCGAGCAGTACTTC.

The CDR3 DNA follows: TGCAGTGCTAGAGGAACAGGGACAGACTTGGATCAGCCCCAGCATTTT. Its protein is CSARGTGTDLDQPQHF. The chain joins TRBV20-1 to TRBJ1-5; 7 bases are shared with TRBD1. CDR3 length equals 16 residues. CDR1 is DFQATT and CDR2 is SNEGSKA in the germline V gene (reference sequence). J gave up 5 bases and V 1 base, and 11 bases lay outside the gene matches.

The CDR3 region has the DNA TGTGCCAGCAGTGTAAGAGACAGGGGTAACACCGGGGAGCTGTTTTTT. It codes for CASSVRDRGNTGELFF. This chain connects TRBV2 to TRBJ2-2, with 8 bases fitting TRBD1. J gave up 2 bases and V 4 bases, and 6 bases lay outside the gene matches. CDR1 and CDR2 (germline): SNHLY, FYNNEI. The CDR3 runs 16 residues.

CDR3 amino acids: CAWTGGSSYEQYF. The CDR3 DNA is TGTGCCTGGACAGGGGGCTCCTCCTACGAGCAGTACTTC. This chain uses TRBV30 with TRBJ2-7; 8 nucleotides line up with TRBD1. The V and J ends lost 4 bases and 0 bases, in that order; junction bases with no gene match: 2. The CDR3 runs to 13 residues. From germline, CDR1 is GTSNPN and CDR2 SVGIG (reference sequence).

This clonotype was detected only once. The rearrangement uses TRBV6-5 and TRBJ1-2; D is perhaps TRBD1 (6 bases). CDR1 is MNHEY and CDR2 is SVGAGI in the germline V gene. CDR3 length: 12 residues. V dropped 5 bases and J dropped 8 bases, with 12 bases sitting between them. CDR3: CASSPSGQGYTF. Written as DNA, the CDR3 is TGTGCCAGCAGTCCATCTGGACAGGGCTACACCTTC.

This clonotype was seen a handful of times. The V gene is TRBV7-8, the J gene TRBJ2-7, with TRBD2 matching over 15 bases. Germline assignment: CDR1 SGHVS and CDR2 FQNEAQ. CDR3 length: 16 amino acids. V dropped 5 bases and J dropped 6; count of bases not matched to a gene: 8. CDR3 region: CASSQGLAGGPSEQYF. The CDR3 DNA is TGTGCCAGCAGCCAAGGACTAGCGGGGGGGCCCAGCGAGCAGTACTTC.

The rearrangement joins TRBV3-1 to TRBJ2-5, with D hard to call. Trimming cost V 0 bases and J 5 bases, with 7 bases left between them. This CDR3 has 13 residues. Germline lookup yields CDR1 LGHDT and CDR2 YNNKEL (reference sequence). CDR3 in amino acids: CASSQEGGETQYF. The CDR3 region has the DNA TGTGCCAGCAGCCAAGAAGGTGGGGAGACCCAGTACTTC.

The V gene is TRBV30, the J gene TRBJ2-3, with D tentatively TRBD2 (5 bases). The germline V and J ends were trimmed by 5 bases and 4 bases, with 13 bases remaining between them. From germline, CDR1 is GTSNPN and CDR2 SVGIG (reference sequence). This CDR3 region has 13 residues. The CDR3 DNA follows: TGTGCCTGGTCGGTGGGTAGCGCAGATACGCAGTATTTT. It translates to CAWSVGSADTQYF.

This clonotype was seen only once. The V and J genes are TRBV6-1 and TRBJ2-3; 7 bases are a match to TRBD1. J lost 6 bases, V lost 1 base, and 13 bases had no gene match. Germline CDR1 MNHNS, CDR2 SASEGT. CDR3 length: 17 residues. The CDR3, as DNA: TGTGCCAGCAGTGAAGTTTCGGGACAGCTTGGGCAGGATACGCAGTATTTT. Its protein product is CASSEVSGQLGQDTQYF.

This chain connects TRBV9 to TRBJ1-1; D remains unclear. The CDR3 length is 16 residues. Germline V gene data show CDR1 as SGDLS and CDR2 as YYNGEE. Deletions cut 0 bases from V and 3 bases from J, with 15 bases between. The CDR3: CASSVGSRIADTEAFF. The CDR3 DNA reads TGTGCCAGCAGCGTAGGGTCGCGGATTGCGGACACTGAAGCTTTCTTT. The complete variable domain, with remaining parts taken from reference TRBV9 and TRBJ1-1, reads DSGVTQTPKHLITATGQRVTLRCSPRSGDLSVYWYQQSLDQGLQFLIQYYNGEERAKGNILERFSAQQFPDLHSELNLSSLELGDSALYFCASSVGSRIADTEAFFGQGTRLTVV.

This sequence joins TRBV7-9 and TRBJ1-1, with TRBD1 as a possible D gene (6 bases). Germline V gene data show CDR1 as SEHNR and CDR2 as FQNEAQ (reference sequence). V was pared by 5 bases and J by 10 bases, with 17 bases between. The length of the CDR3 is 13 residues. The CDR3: CASSLQGGLGAFF. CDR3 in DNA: TGTGCCAGCAGCCTACAGGGTGGGTTGGGAGCTTTCTTT.

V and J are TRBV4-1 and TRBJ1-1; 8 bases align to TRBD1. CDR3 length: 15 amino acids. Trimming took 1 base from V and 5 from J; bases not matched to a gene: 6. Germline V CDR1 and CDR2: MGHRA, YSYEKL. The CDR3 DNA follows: TGCGCCAGCAGCCAAGCAACAGGGGGTCGGACTGAAGCTTTCTTT. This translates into CASSQATGGRTEAFF.

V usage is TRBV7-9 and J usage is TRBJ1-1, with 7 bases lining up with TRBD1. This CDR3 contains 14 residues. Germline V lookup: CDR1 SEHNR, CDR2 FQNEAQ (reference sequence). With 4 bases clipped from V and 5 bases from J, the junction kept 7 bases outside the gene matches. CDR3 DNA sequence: TGTGCCAGCAGCTCCAGGGGGTCGGGTACTGAAGCTTTCTTT. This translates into CASSSRGSGTEAFF. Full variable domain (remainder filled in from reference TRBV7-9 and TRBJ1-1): DTGVSQNPRHKITKRGQNVTFRCDPISEHNRLYWYRQTLGQGPEFLTYFQNEAQLEKSRLLSDRFSAERPKGSFSTLEIQRTEQGDSAMYLCASSSRGSGTEAFFGQGTRLTVV.

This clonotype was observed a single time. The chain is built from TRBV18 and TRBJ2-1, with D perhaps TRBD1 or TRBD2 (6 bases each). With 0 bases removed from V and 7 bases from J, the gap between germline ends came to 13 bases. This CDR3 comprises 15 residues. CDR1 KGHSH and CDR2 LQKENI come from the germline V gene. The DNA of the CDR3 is TGTGCCAGCTCACCACCGCCGGGGGCTACTAATGAGCAGTTCTTC. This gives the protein CASSPPPGATNEQFF.

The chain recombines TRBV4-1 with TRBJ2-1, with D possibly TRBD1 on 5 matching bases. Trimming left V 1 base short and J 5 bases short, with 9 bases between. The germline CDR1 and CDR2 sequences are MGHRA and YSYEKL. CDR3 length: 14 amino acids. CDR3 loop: CASSQGRVDNEQFF. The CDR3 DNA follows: TGCGCCAGCAGCCAAGGCAGGGTAGACAATGAGCAGTTCTTC.